Each of the 14 T cell receptor beta chains below was sequenced from the same sample in a study of CD8+ T cells in alopecia areata. Treatment here: oral pan-JAK inhibitor, 5-10 mg twice daily. It was cDNA, reverse transcribed from extracted RNA, that served as the sequencing template. Libraries were prepared by immunoSEQ multiplex PCR; TCRdb keeps only in-frame clonotypes and omits some of them. The sample records about 130,000 clones, roughly 54% being singletons. The sample consisted of CD8+ T cells sorted from blood, taken at week 4, from a patient treated with tofacitinib. These receptors were taken from a human donor with alopecia areata.

The chain joins TRBV7-8 to TRBJ2-7; D not resolved. There are 12 residues in the CDR3. Trimming left V 2 bases short and J 2 bases short, with 4 bases between. Looked up from germline, CDR1 is SGHVS and CDR2 is FQNEAQ. CDR3 amino acids: CASSLHPYEQYF. DNA for the CDR3: TGTGCCAGCAGCTTACACCCCTACGAGCAGTACTTC.

The chain links TRBV27 to TRBJ1-2; D possibly corresponds to TRBD1 (6 bases). With 3 bases removed from V and 6 bases from J, the gap between germline ends came to 17 bases. The length of the CDR3 is 15 residues. Germline-derived CDR1 and CDR2 are MNHEY and SMNVEV (reference sequence). CDR3 nucleotide sequence: TGTGCCAGCAGTTTTTGGGGGGCGCCCCTTAATGGCTACACCTTC. Its protein product is CASSFWGAPLNGYTF.

This clone occurred once. The identical CDR3 is also encoded by other nucleotide sequences in the sample. The J gene is TRBJ2-3, the V gene TRBV9; D gene uncertain. This CDR3 contains 12 residues. Germline CDR1 reads SGDLS; CDR2 reads YYNGEE. Trimming shortened V by 0 bases and J by 3 bases, and 2 bases separated the two germline ends. The CDR3 DNA sequence: TGTGCCAGCAGCGTAGTAACAGATACGCAGTATTTT. It codes for CASSVVTDTQYF.

The V call is TRBV5-1, the J call TRBJ2-5; 9 nucleotides agree with TRBD1. CDR3 length equals 17 residues. The junction had 12 bases not matched to a gene; V was cut back by 2 bases and J by 4 bases. Germline V gives CDR1 SGHRS, CDR2 YFSETQ. This chain's CDR3 is CASSLGKGQGLSETQYF. CDR3 coding DNA: TGCGCCAGCAGCTTAGGAAAGGGACAGGGTCTTTCAGAGACCCAGTACTTC. The full variable domain, completed using reference TRBV5-1 and TRBJ2-5, is KAGVTQTPRYLIKTRGQQVTLSCSPISGHRSVSWYQQTPGQGLQFLFEYFSETQRNKGNFPGRFSGRQFSNSRSEMNVSTLELGDSALYLCASSLGKGQGLSETQYFGPGTRLLVL.

This clone was seen just once. The chain couples TRBV27 to TRBJ1-2; no definite D call. Trimming shortened V by 6 bases and J by 2 bases, and 13 bases separated the two germline ends. Per germline, CDR1 MNHEY and CDR2 SMNVEV (reference sequence). The CDR3 consists of 14 residues. The CDR3 DNA is TGTGCCAGCAGCTGGGGTGGCAGCAACTATGGCTACACCTTC. Encoded protein: CASSWGGSNYGYTF.

The gene calls are TRBV30 and TRBJ2-7; 7 bases match TRBD1. Unmatched junction bases numbered 3, after V lost 1 base and J lost 3 bases. Germline V lookup: CDR1 GTSNPN, CDR2 SVGIG (reference sequence). The CDR3 is 13 residues long. CDR3 amino acids: CAWSAGTDYEQYF. CDR3 nucleotide sequence: TGTGCCTGGAGTGCTGGGACAGACTACGAGCAGTACTTC.

This chain links TRBV27 with TRBJ2-5, with D possibly being TRBD2 (6 bases). CDR1 is MNHEY, CDR2 SMNVEV, per germline (reference sequence). Trimming pared 2 bases from V and 3 bases from J, leaving 10 bases between. The CDR3 has 14 amino acids. The CDR3 DNA reads as TGTGCCAGCAGTTTACGGGGGTTAGAAGAGACCCAGTACTTC. Its translation is CASSLRGLEETQYF.

The chain is built from TRBV11-2 and TRBJ2-1; D is uncertain. This CDR3 is 12 amino acids long. CDR1 is SGHAT and CDR2 is FQNNGV in the germline V gene. V gave up 3 bases and J gave up 6 bases, with 6 bases separating them. This CDR3 reads CASSLVGNEQFF. The CDR3 DNA is TGTGCCAGCAGCTTGGTTGGCAATGAGCAGTTCTTC.

The rearrangement uses TRBV29-1 and TRBJ2-7; 9 bases agree with TRBD1. Germline trimming cut 6 bases from V and 1 base from J; bases unmatched to any gene: 7. The CDR3 extends over 14 amino acids. The germline V gene has CDR1 SQVTM and CDR2 ANQGSEA. CDR3 amino acids: CSVTPGQGSYEQYF. The CDR3 bases are TGCAGCGTGACCCCGGGACAGGGATCCTACGAGCAGTACTTC.

The chain joins TRBV5-6 to TRBJ2-7, with TRBD2 as a possible D gene (5 bases). In germline, CDR1 is SGHDT, CDR2 YYEEEE. The CDR3 is 13 residues long. Between the trimmed V and J ends, which lost 3 bases and 1 base, there was a span of 8 bases. CDR3 loop: CASSYRESYEQYF. CDR3 coding DNA: TGTGCCAGCAGCTATAGGGAGTCCTACGAGCAGTACTTC.

V and J are TRBV18 and TRBJ2-2, with D uncertain. Trimming took 0 bases from V and 8 from J, leaving 10 bases between them. The CDR3 length is 14 residues. Germline assignment: CDR1 KGHSH and CDR2 LQKENI. CDR3 amino acids: CASSPPRDGGELFF. Here the CDR3 DNA reads TGTGCCAGCTCACCACCTAGGGATGGAGGGGAGCTGTTTTTT. Full variable domain (remainder filled in from reference TRBV18 and TRBJ2-2): NAGVMQNPRHLVRRRGQEARLRCSPMKGHSHVYWYRQLPEEGLKFMVYLQKENIIDESGMPKERFSAEFPKEGPSILRIQQVVRGDSAAYFCASSPPRDGGELFFGEGSRLTVL.

The genes are TRBV6-5 and TRBJ1-1, with 7 bases fitting TRBD1. The CDR3 has 15 residues. The germline V gene has CDR1 MNHEY and CDR2 SVGAGI. The V segment lost 5 bases and the J segment 7 bases; nucleotides outside the gene matches: 13. CDR3 residues: CASSPRGQPVYEAFF. CDR3 coding DNA: TGTGCCAGCAGTCCTAGGGGACAGCCGGTGTATGAAGCTTTCTTT.

The rearrangement uses TRBV29-1 and TRBJ2-7, with TRBD1 identical over 8 bases. The CDR3 contains 13 residues. Per germline, CDR1 SQVTM and CDR2 ANQGSEA. Trimming removed 7 bases from V and 0 bases from J; junction bases left unmatched: 5. CDR3 sequence reads: CSARDRFSYEQYF. The CDR3 DNA reads as TGCAGCGCCCGGGACAGGTTCTCCTACGAGCAGTACTTC.

The chain joins TRBV7-2 to TRBJ1-1; possible D gene TRBD1, 5 bases. In germline, CDR1 is SGHTA, CDR2 FQGNSA. V lost 1 base and J 4 bases, leaving 13 bases between the germline ends. The CDR3 has 15 amino acids. The CDR3 protein is CASSLGAGSRTEAFF. CDR3 in DNA: TGTGCCAGCAGCTTAGGGGCAGGGTCTCGCACTGAAGCTTTCTTT.